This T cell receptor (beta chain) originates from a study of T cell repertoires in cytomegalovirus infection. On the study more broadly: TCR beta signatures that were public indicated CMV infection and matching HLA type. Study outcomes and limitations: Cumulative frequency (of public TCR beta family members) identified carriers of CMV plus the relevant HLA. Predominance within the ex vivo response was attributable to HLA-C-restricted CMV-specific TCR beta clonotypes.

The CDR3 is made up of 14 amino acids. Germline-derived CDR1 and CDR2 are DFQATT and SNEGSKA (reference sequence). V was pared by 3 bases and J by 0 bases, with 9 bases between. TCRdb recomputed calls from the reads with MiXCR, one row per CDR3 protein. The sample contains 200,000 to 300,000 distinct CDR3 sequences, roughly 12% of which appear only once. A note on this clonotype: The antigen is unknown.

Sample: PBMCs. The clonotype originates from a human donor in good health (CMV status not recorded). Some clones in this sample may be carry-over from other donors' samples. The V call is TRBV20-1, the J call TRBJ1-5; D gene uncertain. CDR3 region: CSASPGYSNQPQHF. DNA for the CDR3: TGCAGTGCTAGTCCCGGGTATAGCAATCAGCCCCAGCATTTT.